The entry below describes one T cell receptor (beta chain). Produced via immunoSEQ multiplex PCR; TCRdb's table is partial and in-frame only. The data hold over 8,000 clones, with less than 70% observed a single time. The CDR3 loop spans 14 amino acids. Germline CDR1 reads SGHTA; CDR2 reads FQGNSA. V was clipped by 11 bases and J by 4 bases, with 17 bases between them. These data originate in a study of T cell clonotyping in hematopoietic cell transplantation. This material consisted of peripheral blood mononuclear cells, taken 100 days after allogeneic stem cell transplant. V usage is TRBV7-2 and J usage is TRBJ2-2; unclear D gene. The TCR was taken from a male patient aged 60-70 years who had an allogeneic stem cell transplant from an unrelated donor, so the T cells may come from the graft donor. Some clones in this sample may be carry-over from other donors' samples. CDR3 amino acids: CASAPAPITGELFF. DNA for the CDR3: TGTGCCTCGGCCCCAGCCCCAATCACCGGGGAGCTGTTTTTT.